The rows below give T cell receptor beta chains drawn from one sample of a study of regulatory T cells in long-lasting Graves disease. MiXCR, run by TCRdb on the multiplex PCR reads, gives a single entry per CDR3 protein. The sample has 300,000 to 450,000 distinct CDR3 sequences, roughly 16% seen once. This specimen consisted of peripheral blood mononuclear cells (PBMCs), obtained at new diagnosis, from a patient treated with antithyroid drugs. The receptors originated from a female donor with Graves disease. Each CDR3 is given with its conserved first and last residue. D genes are given only for firm matches. Not every row has a clone size; where given, it reads once, few, many or a size class.

TGTGCCAGCAACACCATTACTAGCTATGGCTACACCTTC	CASNTITSYGYTF	TRBV7-2	TRBJ1-2	-	many
TGTGCCAGCAGCTTAGGGTCTAGCGGGAGCTCCTACGAGCAGTACTTC	CASSLGSSGSSYEQYF	TRBV7-2	TRBJ2-7	TRBD2	many
TGTGCCAGCCGAGGTAGGCCCACCTACAATGAGCAGTTCTTC	CASRGRPTYNEQFF	TRBV27	TRBJ2-1	-	few
TGTGCCAGCAGCCAGACAGGGGCGAGTCAGCCCCAGCATTTT	CASSQTGASQPQHF	TRBV7-2	TRBJ1-5	TRBD1	many
TGTGCCACCAGCAGAGCCGGGGGAACTGAAGCTTTCTTT	CATSRAGGTEAFF	TRBV15	TRBJ1-1	-	many
TGTGCCAGCAGCGTAGAAGTGGGCCTAGCGGACTACGAGCAGTACTTC	CASSVEVGLADYEQYF	TRBV9	TRBJ2-7	TRBD2	-
TGCAGCGTTGGACTAGTGAACGAGCAGTACTTC	CSVGLVNEQYF	TRBV29-1	TRBJ2-7	-	-
TGTGCCAGCAGTTTATATAACAGGGATGGCTACACCTTC	CASSLYNRDGYTF	TRBV12-3/TRBV12-4	TRBJ1-2	-	-
TGCAGTGCTATAATAGACCGTGAGGGCTACGAGAACACTGAAGCTTTCTTT	CSAIIDREGYENTEAFF	TRBV20-1	TRBJ1-1	-	many
TGTGCCAGCAGCACGGACAGTTACAATGAGCAGTTCTTC	CASSTDSYNEQFF	TRBV6-1	TRBJ2-1	-	many
TGCAGTGCTAGAGGTCACGGGGACGCTCAGCCCCAGCATTTT	CSARGHGDAQPQHF	TRBV20-1	TRBJ1-5	-	many
TGTGCCTGGAGTCAGGACAGGGCCGGCTACGAGCAGTACTTC	CAWSQDRAGYEQYF	TRBV30	TRBJ2-7	TRBD1	-
TGCGCCAGCAGCGTACTAGCGGGGGCGAGGGATACGCAGTATTTT	CASSVLAGARDTQYF	TRBV5-1	TRBJ2-3	TRBD2	few
TGCGCCAGCAGCTCCGGGACTCAATCCTACAATGAGCAGTTCTTC	CASSSGTQSYNEQFF	TRBV5-1	TRBJ2-1	-	many
TGCAGTGCTAGGTTTAGCACCTCCTCCTATAATTCACCCCTCCACTTT	CSARFSTSSYNSPLHF	TRBV20-1	TRBJ1-6	-	-
TGCGCCAGCAGCTTGCAGTGGCCGGCCCCGAGGGACTATGGCTACACCTTC	CASSLQWPAPRDYGYTF	TRBV5-1	TRBJ1-2	-	few
TGTGCCAGTAGTATGAGTATGGGTTCACCCCTCCACTTT	CASSMSMGSPLHF	TRBV19	TRBJ1-6	-	-
TGTGCCAGCCGAAGGACAGGGGGCTTGGAATACGAGCAGTACTTC	CASRRTGGLEYEQYF	TRBV6-2/TRBV6-3	TRBJ2-7	TRBD1	-
TGTGCCAGCAGTTTGATGGGCCAGATCTCTTACGAGCAGTACTTC	CASSLMGQISYEQYF	TRBV6-5	TRBJ2-7	-	-
TGTGCCAGCAGCCCAGCCCAGGGGCAGGCAGAGACCCAGTACTTC	CASSPAQGQAETQYF	TRBV7-2	TRBJ2-5	-	few
TGTGCCAGCAGCCTGAGGGCCAGACACATCCCCTACACCTTC	CASSLRARHIPYTF	TRBV7-9	TRBJ1-2	-	few
TGTGCCAGCAGTGGCATCGATCCCCAATCCTTC	CASSGIDPQSF	TRBV2	TRBJ1-2	-	many
TGTGCTAGTCGGGCCGGGGAGAGGAACACCGGGGAGCTGTTTTTT	CASRAGERNTGELFF	TRBV12-5	TRBJ2-2	-	-